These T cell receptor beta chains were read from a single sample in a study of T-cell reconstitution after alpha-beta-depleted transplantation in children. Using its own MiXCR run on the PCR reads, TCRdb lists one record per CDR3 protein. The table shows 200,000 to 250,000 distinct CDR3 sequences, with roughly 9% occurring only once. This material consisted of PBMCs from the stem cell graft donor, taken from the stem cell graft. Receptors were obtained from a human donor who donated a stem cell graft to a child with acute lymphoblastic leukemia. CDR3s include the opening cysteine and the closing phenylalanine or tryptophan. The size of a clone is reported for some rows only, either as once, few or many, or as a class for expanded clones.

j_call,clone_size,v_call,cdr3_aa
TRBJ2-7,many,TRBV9,CASSDGTSGDTIYEQYF
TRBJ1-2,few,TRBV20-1,CSAGWTVNYGYTF
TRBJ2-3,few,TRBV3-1,CASSPLAGSSTDTQYF
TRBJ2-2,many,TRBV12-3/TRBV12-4,CASSLAPGAVNTGELFF
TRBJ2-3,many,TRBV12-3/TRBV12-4,CASSIDSGGLSTDTQYF
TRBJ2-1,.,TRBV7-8,CASSPLGGGNEQFF
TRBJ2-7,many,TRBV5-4,CASSSPRGYEQYF
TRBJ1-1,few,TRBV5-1,CASSLGQGGMNTEAFF
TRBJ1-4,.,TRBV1,CASKQDTTNEKLFF
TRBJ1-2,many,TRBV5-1,CASSPLNQNYGYTF
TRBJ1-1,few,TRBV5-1,CASSLSREGNTEAFF
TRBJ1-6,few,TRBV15,CATSRDWNSPLHF
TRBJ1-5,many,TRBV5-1,CASSLAGQDNQPQHF
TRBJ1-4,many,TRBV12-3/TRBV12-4,CASWTTGDEKLFF
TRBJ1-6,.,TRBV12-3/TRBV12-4,CASSLGDGSPLHF
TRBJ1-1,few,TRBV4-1,CASSQAGGSVAEAFF
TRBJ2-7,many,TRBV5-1,CASSSGTGRYEQYF
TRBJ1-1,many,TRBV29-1,CSVEVGLVNTEAFF
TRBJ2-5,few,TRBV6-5,CASSYSRLAGVETQYF
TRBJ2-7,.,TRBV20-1,CSATGGSYEQYF
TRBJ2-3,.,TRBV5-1,CASSLPGLATDTQYF
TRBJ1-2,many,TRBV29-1,CSVGGHGGEGYGYTF